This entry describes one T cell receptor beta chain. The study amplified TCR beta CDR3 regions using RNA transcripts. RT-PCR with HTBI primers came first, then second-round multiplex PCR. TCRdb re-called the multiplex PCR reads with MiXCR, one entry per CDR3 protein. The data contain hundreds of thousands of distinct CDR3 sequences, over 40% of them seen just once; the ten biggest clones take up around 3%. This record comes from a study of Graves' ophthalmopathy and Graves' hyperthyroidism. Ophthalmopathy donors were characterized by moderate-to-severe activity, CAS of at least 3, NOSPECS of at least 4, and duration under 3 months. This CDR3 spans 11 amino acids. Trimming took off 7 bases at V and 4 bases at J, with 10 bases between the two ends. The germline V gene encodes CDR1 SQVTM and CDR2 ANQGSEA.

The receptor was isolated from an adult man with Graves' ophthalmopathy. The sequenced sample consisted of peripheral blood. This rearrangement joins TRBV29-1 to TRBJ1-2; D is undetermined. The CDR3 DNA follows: TGCAGCGAGTACCCCCTCTATGGCTACACCTTC. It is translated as CSEYPLYGYTF.